This T cell receptor (beta chain) was sequenced during a study of shared clonotypes between healthy human individuals. Only in-frame clones appear in the TCRdb table, and some are missing; sequencing was by immunoSEQ multiplex PCR. The sample has 2.3 million or so clones, 93% seen once. Notes on this clone: The sample has other DNA sequences that encode this CDR3 too.

This CDR3 spans 12 amino acids. Germline values: CDR1 MDHEN, CDR2 SYDVKM. The ends were cut back, 3 bases at V and 8 bases at J, with 10 bases in the middle. The chain combines TRBV28 with TRBJ1-2, with D uncertain. The TCR comes from a man aged 18 to 29 in good health. Some clones in this sample may be carry-over from other donors' samples. Sequenced input: naive CD4+ T cells from PBMCs. Subset given: CD45RA+ positively selected. This chain's CDR3 is CASSFGVGGYTF. For the CDR3, the DNA is TGTGCCAGCAGTTTCGGGGTCGGAGGCTACACCTTC.